This T cell receptor (beta chain) was identified during a study of OX40 agonist ivuxolimab in advanced cancers. Some background on the complete study: Ivuxolimab was an agonistic, fully human IgG2 monoclonal antibody directed against OX40 (CD134), a costimulatory receptor. The dose-escalation cohort was roughly 80% male with a mean age of around 62 years, ranging from roughly 23 to 80. Intravenous ivuxolimab was administered to patients every 2 weeks at six dose levels: 0.01, 0.1, 0.3, 1.5, 3 and 10 mg/kg. Patients were allowed to have had prior anti-PD-1, anti-PD-L1 or anti-CTLA-4 therapy, and 40% of the dose-escalation patients had previously received checkpoint inhibitors. The paper covers the monotherapy dose-escalation part of the phase I ivuxolimab trial, which included N ≈ 57 patients. Partial responses were achieved by three dose-escalation patients, of whom one had hepatocellular carcinoma and two had cutaneous melanoma. Among the roughly 52 dose-escalation patients, about 20 had hepatocellular carcinoma, approximately 15 melanoma, 9 renal cell carcinoma and 9 head and neck cancer. The point of sequencing TCRbeta in the periphery was to test whether ivuxolimab changed TCR sequence diversity and drove clonal T-cell expansion.

Comment on this clone: Its recognized antigen is unknown. The record has no base qualities; no much larger clone is one base away.

For sequencing of the TCRbeta CDR3 region, genomic DNA was extracted from the sorted cells. TCRbeta CDR3 regions were sequenced using the immunoSEQ Assay. What TCRdb holds here is the immuneACCESS table cut down to in-frame rearrangements. Part of the clones is not present; checked against another copy, under half of the missing clones reflect an unresolved V gene, and the others are unexplained. The sample table contains tens of thousands of clones; only one count was recorded for 80% to 90% of them. The top ten constitute approximately 2.6% of the sample. The full study reports these points: Clonal expansion of both CD4+ and CD8+ blood T cells was observed from baseline to week 6 at doses 0.1 to 3.0 mg/kg. Low levels of normalized T-cell clonal expansion were also seen in some nonresponding patients. Which antigens the clonally expanded peripheral T cells were specific for was not determined. In the 0.1-3.0 mg/kg groups, partial responders were among the patients with the lowest normalized peripheral clonal expansion, particularly in CD8+ T cells. After ivuxolimab, CD8+ T cells had more expanded clones than CD4+ T cells on average.

The trial excluded patients who had a history of autoimmune disease or who were on systemic immunosuppression. Peripheral blood for TCR sequencing was drawn from every dose cohort at baseline, at cycle 4 day 1 and at cycle 7 day 1. Samples were obtained from an open-label, multicenter, first-in-human phase I dose-escalation trial of ivuxolimab. Adults with locally advanced or metastatic melanoma, renal cell, hepatocellular, or head and neck squamous cell carcinoma were enrolled in the trial. Before TCR sequencing, CD4+ T cells and CD8+ T cells were sorted from peripheral blood as separate populations. The TCR comes from an adult with an advanced solid tumor such as melanoma, head and neck, liver or kidney cancer. The sample here was CD4+ or CD8+ T cells sorted from blood, taken in a trial of the OX40 agonist ivuxolimab.

The CDR3: CAWSGGRMSNQPQHF. Here is the DNA: TGTGCCTGGAGCGGGGGGAGAATGAGCAATCAGCCCCAGCATTTT. Rearrangement joined TRBV30 to TRBJ1-5, with a weak D call of TRBD1 (5 bases match). Via the germline V gene (reference sequence), CDR1 is GTSNPN and CDR2 SVGIG. Trimming takes 3 bases from V and 1 base from J, and the germline ends sit 13 bases apart. The CDR3, from cysteine to phenylalanine, totals 15 residues. Only the CDR3 DNA is retained, 45 bases long and in frame from the first base.